This T cell receptor (beta chain) was sequenced for a study of technical replicates of blood from a handful of donors. Data came from immunoSEQ multiplex PCR; TCRdb stores just in-frame clones and leaves some out. Among about 100,000 clones listed, approximately 96% were seen once. This clone was seen once. V lost 1 base, J lost 6 bases, and 10 bases stayed unmatched. The CDR3 extends over 15 amino acids. Germline CDR1 and CDR2: SQVTM and ANQGSEA. This TCR was recovered from a human donor in good health. The sample taken for sequencing was T cells isolated from PBMCs. The chain combines TRBV29-1 with TRBJ1-2, with 8 nucleotides matching TRBD1. For the CDR3, the DNA is TGCAGCGTTGAAGTAACGGGCAGGGGGCTCGATGGCTACACCTTC. Protein sequence: CSVEVTGRGLDGYTF.